What follows is one T cell receptor beta chain and its context. The data were taken from a study of blood T cell repertoires in COVID-19. For the study at large: The analysed material was cDNA or gDNA that came from T cells, B-cell-depleted T cells, or PBMCs.

Followed over time, Seattle patients had been enrolled while infection was active. Measured with immunoSEQ multiplex PCR; TCRdb has only the in-frame clones, and not every one. The sample consists of about 260,000 clones, 75% to 90% of them appearing once. V was cut by 1 base and J by 1 base, with 8 bases left in between. The germline CDR1 and CDR2 sequences are SGHTA and FQGTGA. The CDR3 totals 15 residues. Sequencing was done on a sample of peripheral blood. J is TRBJ2-1 and V is TRBV7-3; D not resolved. This TCR was sampled from a woman in her sixties or seventies with COVID-19, enrolled during active disease. The CDR3 is CASSLRVESYNEQFF. The CDR3 DNA reads TGTGCCAGCAGCTTAAGGGTGGAGTCCTACAATGAGCAGTTCTTC. Variable domain in full (rest from reference TRBV7-3 and TRBJ2-1): GAGVSQTPSNKVTEKGKYVELRCDPISGHTALYWYRQSLGQGPEFLIYFQGTGAADDSGLPNDRFFAVRPEGSVSTLKIQRTERGDSAVYLCASSLRVESYNEQFFGPGTRLTVL.